The clone carrying this T cell receptor beta chain was found a few times. Its antigen is still unknown. One base away lies a much larger clone, so this may be a sequencing read error. The entry originates in a study of T cells in Graves' hyperthyroidism and ophthalmopathy. TCR beta CDR3 sequences were amplified from RNA transcripts. A set of HTBI primers served as the primers for a first-round RT-PCR of the TCR CDR3. From the multiplex PCR reads, TCRdb called clonotypes with MiXCR, one entry per CDR3 protein. The sample carries about 260,000 distinct CDR3 sequences, less than 20% recorded once. In germline, CDR1 is SEHNR, CDR2 FQNEAQ (reference sequence). There are 13 residues in the CDR3. Study-wide results and caveats: Patients with ophthalmopathy were separated from those with stable hyperthyroidism by a 13 V-J model.

The sample consisted of blood. The clonotype comes from a woman younger than 30 with Graves' ophthalmopathy. This chain uses TRBV7-9 with TRBJ1-1; D not resolved. CDR3 amino acids: CANSPRLGTEAFF. In DNA form, the CDR3 reads TGTGCCAACAGCCCCCGACTGGGGACTGAAGCTTTCTTT.